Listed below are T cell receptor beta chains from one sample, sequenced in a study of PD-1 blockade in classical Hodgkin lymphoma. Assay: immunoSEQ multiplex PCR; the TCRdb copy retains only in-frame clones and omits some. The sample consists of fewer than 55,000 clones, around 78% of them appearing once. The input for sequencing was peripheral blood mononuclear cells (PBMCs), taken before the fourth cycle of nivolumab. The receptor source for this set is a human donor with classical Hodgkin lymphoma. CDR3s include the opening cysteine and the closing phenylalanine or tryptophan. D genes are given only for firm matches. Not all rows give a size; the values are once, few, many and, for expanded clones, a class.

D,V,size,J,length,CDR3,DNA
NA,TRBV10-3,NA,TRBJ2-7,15,CAISFRDRVSYEQYF,TGTGCCATCAGCTTTCGCGACCGAGTCTCCTACGAGCAGTACTTC
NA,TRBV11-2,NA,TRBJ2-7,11,CASSPYYEQYF,TGTGCCAGCAGCCCGTACTACGAGCAGTACTTC
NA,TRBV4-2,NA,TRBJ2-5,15,CASSSTGTDQETQYF,TGTGCCAGCAGTAGTACCGGGACGGACCAAGAGACCCAGTACTTC
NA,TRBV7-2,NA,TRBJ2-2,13,CASSLGRERELFF,TGTGCCAGCAGCTTAGGGCGGGAAAGGGAGCTGTTTTTT
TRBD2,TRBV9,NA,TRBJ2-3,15,CASSVEGLAGDTQYF,TGTGCCAGCAGCGTAGAGGGACTAGCGGGAGATACGCAGTATTTT
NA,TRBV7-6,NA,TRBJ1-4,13,CASSFRQDEKLFF,TGTGCCAGCAGCTTCCGACAGGATGAAAAACTGTTTTTT
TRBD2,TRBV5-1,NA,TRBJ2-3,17,CASSLGTSASWTDTQYF,TGCGCCAGCAGCTTGGGAACTAGCGCCTCCTGGACAGATACGCAGTATTTT
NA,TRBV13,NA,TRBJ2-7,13,CASSFNVGAEQYF,TGTGCCAGCAGCTTTAACGTCGGGGCCGAGCAGTACTTC
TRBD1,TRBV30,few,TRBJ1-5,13,CAWSARGIQPQHF,TGTGCCTGGAGTGCCAGGGGGATTCAGCCCCAGCATTTT
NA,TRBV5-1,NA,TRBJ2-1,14,CASTVQSSYNEQFF,TGCGCCAGCACGGTCCAAAGCTCCTACAATGAGCAGTTCTTC
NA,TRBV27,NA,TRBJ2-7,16,CASSRLGQHPLYEQYF,TGTGCCAGCTCTCGCTTAGGACAGCACCCACTTTACGAGCAGTACTTC
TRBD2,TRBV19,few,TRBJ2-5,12,CASSSGAETQYF,TGTGCCAGTTCTAGCGGGGCAGAGACCCAGTACTTC
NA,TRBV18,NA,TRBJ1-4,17,CASSPEEGFATNEKLFF,TGTGCCAGCTCACCCGAGGAAGGGTTTGCAACTAATGAAAAACTGTTTTTT
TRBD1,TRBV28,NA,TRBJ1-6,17,CASSPIGGTGNNSPLHF,TGTGCCAGCAGCCCGATAGGGGGGACAGGGAACAATTCACCCCTCCACTTT
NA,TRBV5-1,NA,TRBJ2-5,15,CASSLSVGGRETQYF,TGCGCCAGCAGCTTATCGGTCGGGGGGCGCGAGACCCAGTACTTC
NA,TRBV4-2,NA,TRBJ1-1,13,CASSQPSYTEAFF,TGTGCCAGCAGCCAACCTAGCTACACTGAAGCTTTCTTT
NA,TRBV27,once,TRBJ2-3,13,CASSVGRIDTQYF,TGTGCCAGCAGTGTAGGGAGAATAGATACGCAGTATTTT
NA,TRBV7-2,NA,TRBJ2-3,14,CASSLARSTDTQYF,TGTGCCAGCAGCTTAGCCAGGAGCACAGATACGCAGTATTTT
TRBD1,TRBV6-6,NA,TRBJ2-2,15,CASSPQGANTGELFF,TGTGCCAGCAGTCCTCAGGGGGCGAACACCGGGGAGCTGTTTTTT
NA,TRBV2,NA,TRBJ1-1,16,CASSLNGGWGDTEAFF,TGTGCCAGCAGTCTCAATGGCGGGTGGGGGGACACTGAAGCTTTCTTT
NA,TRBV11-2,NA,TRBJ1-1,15,CASSKGLWGNTEAFF,TGTGCCAGCAGCAAGGGACTTTGGGGAAACACTGAAGCTTTCTTT
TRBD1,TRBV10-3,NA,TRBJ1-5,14,CAISEEGGDQPQHF,TGTGCCATCAGTGAGGAAGGGGGCGATCAGCCCCAGCATTTT
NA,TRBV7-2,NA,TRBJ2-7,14,CASSLLGRGHEQYF,TGTGCCAGCAGTCTACTAGGCAGGGGCCACGAGCAGTACTTC
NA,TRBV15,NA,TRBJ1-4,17,CATSRGGGAGNNEKLFF,TGTGCCACCAGCAGAGGAGGCGGGGCAGGTAATAATGAAAAACTGTTTTTT
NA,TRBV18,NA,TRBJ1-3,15,CASSPGHASGNTIYF,TGTGCCAGCTCACCAGGGCACGCCTCTGGAAACACCATATATTTT
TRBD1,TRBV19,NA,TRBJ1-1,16,CASTHNRQGWDTEAFF,TGTGCCAGTACACATAATCGACAGGGGTGGGACACTGAAGCTTTCTTT
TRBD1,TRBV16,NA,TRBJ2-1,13,CASSADREQEQFF,TGTGCCAGCAGCGCGGACAGGGAGCAAGAGCAGTTCTTC
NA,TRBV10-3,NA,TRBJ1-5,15,CAISEGQGMDQPQHF,TGTGCCATCAGTGAGGGGCAGGGGATGGATCAGCCCCAGCATTTT
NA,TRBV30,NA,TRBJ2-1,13,CAWSVAGYGEQFF,TGTGCCTGGAGTGTCGCGGGATACGGTGAGCAGTTCTTC
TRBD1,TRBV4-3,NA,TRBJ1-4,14,CASSQEHRGTGLFF,TGCGCCAGCAGCCAAGAACACAGGGGGACGGGACTGTTTTTT
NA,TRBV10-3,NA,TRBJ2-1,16,CAISERAPMAGREQFF,TGTGCCATCAGTGAGAGAGCCCCGATGGCTGGCCGTGAGCAGTTCTTC
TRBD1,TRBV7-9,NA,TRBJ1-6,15,CASSFGDRVNSPLHF,TGTGCCAGCAGCTTCGGCGACAGGGTTAATTCACCCCTCCACTTT
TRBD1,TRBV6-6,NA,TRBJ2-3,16,CASSRRGDRVSDTQYF,TGTGCCAGCAGCCGCCGCGGGGACAGGGTATCAGATACGCAGTATTTT
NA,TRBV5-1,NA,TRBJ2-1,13,CASSLGPGGPEFF,TGCGCCAGCAGCTTGGGGCCTGGAGGGCCCGAGTTCTTC
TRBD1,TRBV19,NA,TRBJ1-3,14,CASSFLDREDTIYF,TGTGCCAGTAGCTTCCTGGACAGGGAAGACACCATATATTTT
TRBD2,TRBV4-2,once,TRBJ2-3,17,CASSPRERGGGTDTQYF,TGTGCCAGCAGCCCTCGTGAGCGGGGGGGCGGCACAGATACGCAGTATTTT
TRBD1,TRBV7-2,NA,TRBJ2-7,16,CASSATAGTGNLEQYF,TGTGCCAGCAGCGCCACAGCCGGGACAGGGAATCTCGAGCAGTACTTC
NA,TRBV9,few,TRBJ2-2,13,CASSVRGQGELFF,TGTGCCAGCAGCGTGCGGGGTCAAGGGGAGCTGTTTTTT
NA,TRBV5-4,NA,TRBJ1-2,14,CASSDWTGRGGYTF,TGTGCCAGCAGCGACTGGACGGGGCGGGGTGGCTACACCTTC
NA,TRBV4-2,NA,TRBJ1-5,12,CASSQDARPQHF,TGTGCCAGCAGCCAAGATGCGCGGCCCCAGCATTTT
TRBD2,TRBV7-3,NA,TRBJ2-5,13,CASSLTRLATQYF,TGTGCCAGCAGCTTAACGAGACTAGCGACCCAGTACTTC
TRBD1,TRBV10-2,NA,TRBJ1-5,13,CASTGQVGQPQHF,TGCGCCAGCACGGGACAGGTCGGTCAGCCCCAGCATTTT
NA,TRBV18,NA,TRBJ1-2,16,CASSPLAPGDLYGYTF,TGTGCCAGCTCACCGCTCGCTCCCGGGGACCTCTATGGCTACACCTTC
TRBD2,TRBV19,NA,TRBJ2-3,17,CASSSGLAGEITDTQYF,TGTGCCAGTAGTTCCGGACTAGCGGGGGAAATCACAGATACGCAGTATTTT
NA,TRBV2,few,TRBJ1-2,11,CASSAGYGYTF,TGTGCCAGCAGTGCAGGGTATGGCTACACCTTC
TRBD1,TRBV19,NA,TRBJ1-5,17,CASSSTDSDRSNQPQHF,TGTGCCAGTAGTTCGACCGATTCGGACAGGTCAAATCAGCCCCAGCATTTT
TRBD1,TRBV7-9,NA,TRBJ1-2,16,CASSYNLGDRAYGYTF,TGTGCCAGCAGCTACAATCTGGGGGACAGGGCTTATGGCTACACCTTC
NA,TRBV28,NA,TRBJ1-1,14,CASRARTGAVVAFF,TGTGCCAGCAGGGCAAGAACCGGGGCAGTGGTAGCTTTCTTT